The following is a T cell receptor beta chain sequence with its context. Its antigen is still unknown. These data are taken from a study of OX40 agonist ivuxolimab in advanced cancers. On the study more broadly: Prior anti-PD-1, anti-PD-L1 or anti-CTLA-4 therapy was allowed; more than 30% had some.

CDR1 and CDR2 from the germline V gene are KGHSH and LQKENI. CDR3 size: 13 residues. The V end was cut by 0 bases, the J end by 4 bases, with 4 bases between. Study-wide results and limits: Doses of 0.1 to 3.0 mg/kg were accompanied by clonal expansion of CD4+ and CD8+ blood T cells by week 6.

The assay was immunoSEQ multiplex PCR, and TCRdb's table has in-frame clones only and misses some. Of 30,000 to 35,000 clones in the sample, about 80% were seen once. The chain joins TRBV18 to TRBJ2-1; D gene uncertain. The TCR sequence derives from an adult with an advanced solid tumor such as melanoma, head and neck, liver or kidney cancer. This material consisted of CD4+ or CD8+ T cells sorted from blood, taken in a trial of the OX40 agonist ivuxolimab. In DNA, the CDR3 is TGTGCCAGCTCACCACCGAGTTACAATGAGCAGTTCTTC. It encodes CASSPPSYNEQFF.